These T cell receptor beta chains were read from a single sample in a study of spatial heterogeneity in lung cancer. From the 5' RACE reads, TCRdb called clonotypes with MiXCR, one entry per CDR3 protein. Of about 2,700 distinct CDR3 sequences in the sample, 11% were seen once. The source was lung tumor tissue, collected at surgery. These receptor sequences come from a female donor with early-stage non-small cell lung cancer. Each CDR3 is given with its conserved first and last residue. Each record gives: J gene, D gene, clone size, V gene, CDR3 protein, CDR3 DNA. D genes are given only for firm matches. Where a row states a size, it is once, few, many or the class of an expanded clone; other rows omit it.

J: TRBJ2-7; D: .; size: many; V: TRBV3-2; CDR3: CAMRPSGYEQYF; DNA: TGTGCCATGCGGCCTAGCGGGTACGAGCAGTACTTC
J: TRBJ2-1; D: TRBD2; size: many; V: TRBV20-1; CDR3: CSARGTSGTGDEQFF; DNA: TGCAGTGCTAGAGGGACTAGCGGGACAGGTGATGAGCAGTTCTTC
J: TRBJ2-1; D: .; size: medium-sized; V: TRBV7-2; CDR3: CASSLVADSYNEQFF; DNA: TGTGCCAGCAGCTTAGTGGCAGACTCCTACAATGAGCAGTTCTTC
J: TRBJ2-7; D: TRBD1; size: .; V: TRBV7-8; CDR3: CASSKYLVPGQGDLPYEQYF; DNA: TGTGCCAGCAGCAAATACCTCGTCCCGGGACAGGGAGACCTTCCCTACGAGCAGTACTTC
J: TRBJ2-6; D: .; size: many; V: TRBV20-1; CDR3: CSASGFRGANVLTF; DNA: TGCAGTGCTAGTGGGTTCCGTGGGGCCAACGTCCTGACTTTC
J: TRBJ1-4; D: TRBD1; size: medium-sized; V: TRBV5-1; CDR3: CASSVGTDTNEKLFF; DNA: TGCGCCAGCAGCGTAGGGACAGATACTAATGAAAAACTGTTTTTT
J: TRBJ2-6; D: .; size: medium-sized; V: TRBV7-3; CDR3: CASSQNRARGANVLTF; DNA: TGTGCCAGCAGCCAAAACAGGGCACGGGGGGCCAACGTCCTGACTTTC
J: TRBJ1-5; D: TRBD1; size: many; V: TRBV27; CDR3: CASSLWGQGHQPQHF; DNA: TGTGCCAGCAGTTTATGGGGACAGGGACATCAGCCCCAGCATTTT
J: TRBJ1-1; D: .; size: medium-sized; V: TRBV29-1; CDR3: CSVRSGVTEAFF; DNA: TGCAGCGTTCGGTCTGGGGTGACTGAAGCTTTCTTT
J: TRBJ2-3; D: .; size: medium-sized; V: TRBV5-1; CDR3: CASSQRGGGITDTQYF; DNA: TGCGCCAGCAGCCAAAGAGGGGGAGGAATCACAGATACGCAGTATTTT
J: TRBJ1-6; D: TRBD1; size: .; V: TRBV7-2; CDR3: CASSLVGQGNSPLHF; DNA: TGTGCCAGCAGCTTAGTGGGACAGGGAAATTCACCCCTCCACTTT
J: TRBJ1-1; D: TRBD1; size: medium-sized; V: TRBV9; CDR3: CASSAAGQRINTEAFF; DNA: TGTGCCAGCAGCGCAGCGGGACAGAGAATCAACACTGAAGCTTTCTTT
J: TRBJ2-7; D: TRBD1; size: .; V: TRBV27; CDR3: CASRDRMNEQYF; DNA: TGTGCCAGCAGGGACAGGATGAACGAGCAGTACTTC
J: TRBJ2-7; D: TRBD2; size: many; V: TRBV20-1; CDR3: CSATSSLAVSSYEQYF; DNA: TGCAGTGCTACCAGTTCCCTAGCGGTGAGCTCCTACGAGCAGTACTTC
J: TRBJ2-7; D: .; size: .; V: TRBV2; CDR3: CASSETGAMNEQYF; DNA: TGTGCCAGCAGTGAAACGGGAGCTATGAACGAGCAGTACTTC
J: TRBJ2-3; D: TRBD1; size: medium-sized; V: TRBV10-3; CDR3: CAISAVAGTGGTDTQYF; DNA: TGTGCCATCAGTGCGGTGGCCGGGACAGGGGGCACAGATACGCAGTATTTT
J: TRBJ2-5; D: .; size: medium-sized; V: TRBV7-2; CDR3: CASSFFSQETQYF; DNA: TGTGCCAGCAGCTTTTTTTCTCAAGAGACCCAGTACTTC
J: TRBJ1-4; D: TRBD1; size: medium-sized; V: TRBV29-1; CDR3: CSCRTGGREKLFF; DNA: TGCAGCTGTAGGACAGGGGGCCGGGAAAAACTGTTTTTT
J: TRBJ2-7; D: .; size: medium-sized; V: TRBV28; CDR3: CASSFPSTAEQYF; DNA: TGTGCCAGCAGTTTTCCCAGTACCGCCGAGCAGTACTTC
J: TRBJ1-2; D: .; size: few; V: TRBV13; CDR3: CASSRSDSPAYGYTF; DNA: TGTGCCAGCAGCCGATCGGACTCGCCGGCCTATGGCTACACCTTC
J: TRBJ2-7; D: TRBD1; size: medium-sized; V: TRBV7-2; CDR3: CASSLRQGRTYEQYF; DNA: TGTGCCAGCAGCTTAAGACAGGGGAGGACCTACGAGCAGTACTTC
J: TRBJ2-5; D: .; size: few; V: TRBV12-3/TRBV12-4; CDR3: CASILGTQETQYF; DNA: TGTGCCAGCATCCTCGGGACCCAAGAGACCCAGTACTTC